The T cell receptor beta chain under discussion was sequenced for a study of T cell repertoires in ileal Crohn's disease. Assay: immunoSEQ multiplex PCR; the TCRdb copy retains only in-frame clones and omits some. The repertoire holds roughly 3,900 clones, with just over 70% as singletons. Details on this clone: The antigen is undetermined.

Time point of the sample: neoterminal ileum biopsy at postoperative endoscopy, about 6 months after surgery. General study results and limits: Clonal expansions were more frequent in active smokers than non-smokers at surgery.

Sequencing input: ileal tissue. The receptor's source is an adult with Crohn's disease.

The CDR3 here is CAKRTESSYNSPLHF. The CDR3 DNA reads TGCGCCAAGAGGACAGAAAGCTCCTATAATTCACCCCTCCACTTT. The V gene is TRBV5-1, the J gene TRBJ1-6; a weak D match, TRBD1 (6 bases). CDR1 SGHRS and CDR2 YFSETQ come from the germline V gene. The CDR3 totals 15 residues. Deletions cut 9 bases from V and 0 bases from J, with 13 bases between.